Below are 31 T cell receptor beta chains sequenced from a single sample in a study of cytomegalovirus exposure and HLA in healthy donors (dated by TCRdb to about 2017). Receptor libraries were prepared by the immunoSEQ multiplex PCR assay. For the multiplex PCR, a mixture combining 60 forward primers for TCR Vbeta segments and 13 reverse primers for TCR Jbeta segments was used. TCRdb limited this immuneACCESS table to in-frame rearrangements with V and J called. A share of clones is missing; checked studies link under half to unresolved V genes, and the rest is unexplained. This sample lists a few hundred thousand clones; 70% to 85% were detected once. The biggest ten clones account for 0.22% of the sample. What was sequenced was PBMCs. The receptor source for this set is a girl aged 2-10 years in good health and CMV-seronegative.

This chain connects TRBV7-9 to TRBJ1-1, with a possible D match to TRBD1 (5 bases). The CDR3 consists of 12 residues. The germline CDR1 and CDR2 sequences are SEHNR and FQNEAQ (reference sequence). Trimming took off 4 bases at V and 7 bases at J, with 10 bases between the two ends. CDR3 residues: CASSYTTVEAFF. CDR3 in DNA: TGTGCCAGCAGCTACACGACAGTTGAAGCTTTCTTT.

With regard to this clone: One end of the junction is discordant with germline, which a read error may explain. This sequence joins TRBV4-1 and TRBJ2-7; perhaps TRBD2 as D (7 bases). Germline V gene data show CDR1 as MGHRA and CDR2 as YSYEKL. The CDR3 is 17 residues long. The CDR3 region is CVSSQDLSGGDTAEQYF. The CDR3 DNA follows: TGCGTCAGCAGCCAAGATTTGAGTGGGGGGGACACTGCCGAGCAGTACTTC.

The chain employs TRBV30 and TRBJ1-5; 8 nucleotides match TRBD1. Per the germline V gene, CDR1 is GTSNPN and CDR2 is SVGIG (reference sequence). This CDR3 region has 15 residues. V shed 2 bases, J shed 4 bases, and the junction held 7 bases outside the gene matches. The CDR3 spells CAWSRGQGANQPQHF. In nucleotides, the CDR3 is TGTGCCTGGAGTAGGGGTCAGGGGGCGAATCAGCCCCAGCATTTT.

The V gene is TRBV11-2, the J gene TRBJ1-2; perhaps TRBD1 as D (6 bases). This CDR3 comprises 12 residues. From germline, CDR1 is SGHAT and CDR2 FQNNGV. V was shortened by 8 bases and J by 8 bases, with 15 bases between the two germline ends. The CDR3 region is CASGGTGRGYTF. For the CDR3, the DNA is TGTGCCAGCGGGGGCACGGGTCGAGGCTACACCTTC.

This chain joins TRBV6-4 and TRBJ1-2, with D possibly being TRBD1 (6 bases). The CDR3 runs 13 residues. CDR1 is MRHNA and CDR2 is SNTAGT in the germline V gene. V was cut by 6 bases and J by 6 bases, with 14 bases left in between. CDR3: CASRNRDTDGYTF. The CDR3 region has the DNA TGTGCCAGCAGAAACCGGGACACTGATGGCTACACCTTC.

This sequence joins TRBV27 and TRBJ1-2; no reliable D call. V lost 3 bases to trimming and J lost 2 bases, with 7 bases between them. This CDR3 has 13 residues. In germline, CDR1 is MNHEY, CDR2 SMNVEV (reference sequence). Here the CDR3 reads CASSFGVNYGYTF. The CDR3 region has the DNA TGTGCCAGCAGTTTCGGGGTCAACTATGGCTACACCTTC.

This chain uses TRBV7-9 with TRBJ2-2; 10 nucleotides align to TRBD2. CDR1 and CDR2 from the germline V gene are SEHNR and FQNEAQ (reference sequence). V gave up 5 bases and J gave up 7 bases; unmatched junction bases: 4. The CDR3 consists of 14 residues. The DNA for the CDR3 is TGTGCCAGCAGCCGAGGACTAGCGGACGGGGAGCTGTTTTTT. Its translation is CASSRGLADGELFF.

The CDR3: CASVAANYGYTF. CDR3 coding DNA: TGTGCCTCCGTGGCAGCTAACTATGGCTACACCTTC. The chain links TRBV28 to TRBJ1-2; no clear D gene. Germline CDR1 reads MDHEN; CDR2 reads SYDVKM. Between the trimmed V and J ends, which lost 11 bases and 0 bases, there was a span of 10 bases. The length of the CDR3 is 12 residues.

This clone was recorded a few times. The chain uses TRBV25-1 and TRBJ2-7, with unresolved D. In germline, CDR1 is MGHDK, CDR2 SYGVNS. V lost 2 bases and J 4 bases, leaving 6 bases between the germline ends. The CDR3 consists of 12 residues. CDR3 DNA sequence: TGTGCCAGCAGTGAAGGGCCTTACGAGCAGTACTTC. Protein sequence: CASSEGPYEQYF.

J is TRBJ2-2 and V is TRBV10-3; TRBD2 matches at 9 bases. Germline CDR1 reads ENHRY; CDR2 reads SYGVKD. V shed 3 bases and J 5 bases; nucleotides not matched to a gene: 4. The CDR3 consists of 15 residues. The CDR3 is CAISDAGGRTGELFF. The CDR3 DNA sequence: TGTGCCATCAGTGATGCGGGAGGGCGTACCGGGGAGCTGTTTTTT.

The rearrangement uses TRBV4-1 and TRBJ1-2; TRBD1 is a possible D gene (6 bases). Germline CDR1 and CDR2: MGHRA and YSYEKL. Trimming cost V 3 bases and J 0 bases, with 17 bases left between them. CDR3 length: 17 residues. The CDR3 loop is CASSQGGRREANYGYTF. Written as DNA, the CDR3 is TGCGCCAGCAGCCAGGGGGGGCGGAGGGAGGCTAACTATGGCTACACCTTC.

In DNA, the CDR3 is TGTGCCAGCACCCCGGCGGGGGGACAAGAGACCCAGTACTTC. It codes for CASTPAGGQETQYF. The chain uses TRBV2 and TRBJ2-5; 8 positions agree with TRBD2. After removal of 7 bases from V and 2 bases from J, the junction contained 6 bases not matched to a gene. The CDR3 consists of 14 residues. Germline V CDR1 and CDR2: SNHLY, FYNNEI.

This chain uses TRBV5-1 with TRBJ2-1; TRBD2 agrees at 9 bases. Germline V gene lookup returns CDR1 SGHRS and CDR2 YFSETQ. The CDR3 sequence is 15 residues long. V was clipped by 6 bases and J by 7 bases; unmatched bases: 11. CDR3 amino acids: CASMVASGEVNEQFF. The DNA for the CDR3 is TGCGCCAGCATGGTGGCTAGCGGGGAAGTAAATGAGCAGTTCTTC.

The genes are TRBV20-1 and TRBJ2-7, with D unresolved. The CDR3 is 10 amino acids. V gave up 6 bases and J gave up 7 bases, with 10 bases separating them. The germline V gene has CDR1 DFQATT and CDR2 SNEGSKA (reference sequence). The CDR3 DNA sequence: TGCAGTGCCGAAAACCTAGAGCAGTACTTC. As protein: CSAENLEQYF.

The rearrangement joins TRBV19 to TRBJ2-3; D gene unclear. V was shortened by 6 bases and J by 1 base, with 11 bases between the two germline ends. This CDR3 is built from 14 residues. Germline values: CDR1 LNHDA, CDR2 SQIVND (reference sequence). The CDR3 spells CASRPSGRTDTQYF. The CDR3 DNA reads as TGTGCCAGTAGACCCTCGGGTCGCACAGATACGCAGTATTTT.

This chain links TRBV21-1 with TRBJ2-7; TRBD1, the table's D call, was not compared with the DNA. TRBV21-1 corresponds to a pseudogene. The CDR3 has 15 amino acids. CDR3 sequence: CASSDPGTGMCEQYF. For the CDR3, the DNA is TGTGCCAGCAGCGACCCCGGGACAGGGATGTGCGAGCAGTACTTC.

The CDR3 protein is CASSLGGLNTEAFF. Here the CDR3 DNA reads TGCGCCAGCAGCTTGGGGGGGCTGAACACTGAAGCTTTCTTT. The chain recombines TRBV5-1 with TRBJ1-1; a possible D gene is TRBD1 (6 bases). Germline CDR1 is SGHRS and CDR2 is YFSETQ. The CDR3 has 14 amino acids. Trimming took off 0 bases at V and 0 bases at J, with 6 bases between the two ends.

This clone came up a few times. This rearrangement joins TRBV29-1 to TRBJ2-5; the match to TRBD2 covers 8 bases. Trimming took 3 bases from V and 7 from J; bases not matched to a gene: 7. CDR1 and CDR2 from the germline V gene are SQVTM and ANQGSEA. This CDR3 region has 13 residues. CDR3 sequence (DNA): TGCAGCGTTGATAGCGGGAAGGCTATGACCCAGTACTTC. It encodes CSVDSGKAMTQYF.

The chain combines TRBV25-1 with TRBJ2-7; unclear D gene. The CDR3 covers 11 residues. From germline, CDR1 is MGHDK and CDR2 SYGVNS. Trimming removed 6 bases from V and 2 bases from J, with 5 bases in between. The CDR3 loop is CASSRAYEQYF. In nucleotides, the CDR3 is TGTGCCAGCAGCCGGGCCTACGAGCAGTACTTC.

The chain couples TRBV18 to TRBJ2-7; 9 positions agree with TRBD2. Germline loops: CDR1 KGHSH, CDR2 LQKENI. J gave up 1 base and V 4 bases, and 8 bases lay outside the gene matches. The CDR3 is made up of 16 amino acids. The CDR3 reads CASSLTGLATSYEQYF. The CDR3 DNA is TGTGCCAGCTCACTAACGGGACTAGCCACATCCTACGAGCAGTACTTC.

CDR3 in amino acids: CASSAGGSNQPQHF. CDR3 sequence (DNA): TGCGCCAGCAGTGCAGGTGGAAGCAATCAGCCCCAGCATTTT. J is TRBJ1-5 and V is TRBV5-1; unclear D gene. The CDR3 covers 14 residues. Trimming pared 5 bases from V and 1 base from J, leaving 10 bases between. Germline V gives CDR1 SGHRS, CDR2 YFSETQ.

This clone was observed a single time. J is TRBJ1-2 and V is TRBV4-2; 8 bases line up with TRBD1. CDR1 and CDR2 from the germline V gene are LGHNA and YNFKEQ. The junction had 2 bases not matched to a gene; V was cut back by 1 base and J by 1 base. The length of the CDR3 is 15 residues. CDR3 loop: CASSQGQGINYGYTF. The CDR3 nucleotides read TGTGCCAGCAGCCAAGGACAGGGGATTAACTATGGCTACACCTTC.

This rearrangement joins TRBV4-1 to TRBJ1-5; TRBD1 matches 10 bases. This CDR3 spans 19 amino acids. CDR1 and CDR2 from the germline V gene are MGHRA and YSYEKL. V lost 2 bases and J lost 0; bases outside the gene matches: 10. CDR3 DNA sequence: TGCGCCAGCAGCCAACGCCGGGACAGGGGATCTTATAGCAATCAGCCCCAGCATTTT. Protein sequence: CASSQRRDRGSYSNQPQHF.

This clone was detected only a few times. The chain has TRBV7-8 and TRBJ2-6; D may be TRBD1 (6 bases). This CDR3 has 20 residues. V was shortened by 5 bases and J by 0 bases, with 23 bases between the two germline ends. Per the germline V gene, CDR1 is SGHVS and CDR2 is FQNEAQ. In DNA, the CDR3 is TGTGCCAGCAGCCTAAAGGCGACAGGTAGTTCCGCCTCTGGGGCCAACGTCCTGACTTTC. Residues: CASSLKATGSSASGANVLTF.

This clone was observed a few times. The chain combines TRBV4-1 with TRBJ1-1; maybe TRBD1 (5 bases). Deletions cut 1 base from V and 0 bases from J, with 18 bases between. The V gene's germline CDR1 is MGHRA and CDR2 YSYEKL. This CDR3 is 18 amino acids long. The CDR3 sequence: CASSQGRLREPMNTEAFF. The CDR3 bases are TGCGCCAGCAGCCAAGGGAGACTCAGGGAACCTATGAACACTGAAGCTTTCTTT.

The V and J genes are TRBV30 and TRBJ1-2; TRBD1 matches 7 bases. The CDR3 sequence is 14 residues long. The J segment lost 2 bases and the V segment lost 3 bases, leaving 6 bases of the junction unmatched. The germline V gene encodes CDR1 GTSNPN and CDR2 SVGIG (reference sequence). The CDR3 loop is CAWSWGQMNYGYTF. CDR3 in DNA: TGTGCCTGGAGCTGGGGACAGATGAACTATGGCTACACCTTC.

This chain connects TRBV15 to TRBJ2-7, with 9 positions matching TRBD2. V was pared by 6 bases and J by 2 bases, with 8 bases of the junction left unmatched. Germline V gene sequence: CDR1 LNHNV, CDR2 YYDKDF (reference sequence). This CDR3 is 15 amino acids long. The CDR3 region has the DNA TGTGCCACCAGTAGATCCTTAGCGGGGGCCTACGAGCAGTACTTC. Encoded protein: CATSRSLAGAYEQYF.

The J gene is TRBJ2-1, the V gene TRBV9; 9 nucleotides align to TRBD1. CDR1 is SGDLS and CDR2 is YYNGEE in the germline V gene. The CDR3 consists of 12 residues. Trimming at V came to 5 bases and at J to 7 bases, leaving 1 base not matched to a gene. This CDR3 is CASRGQGNEQFF. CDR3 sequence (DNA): TGTGCCAGCAGAGGACAGGGGAATGAGCAGTTCTTC.

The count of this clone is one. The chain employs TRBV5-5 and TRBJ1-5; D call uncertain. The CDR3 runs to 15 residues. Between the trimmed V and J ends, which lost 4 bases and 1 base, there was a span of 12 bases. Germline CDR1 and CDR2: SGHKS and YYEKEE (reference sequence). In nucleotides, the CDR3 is TGTGCCAGCAGCCTTCAGGTCTTGAGCAATCAGCCCCAGCATTTT. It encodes CASSLQVLSNQPQHF.

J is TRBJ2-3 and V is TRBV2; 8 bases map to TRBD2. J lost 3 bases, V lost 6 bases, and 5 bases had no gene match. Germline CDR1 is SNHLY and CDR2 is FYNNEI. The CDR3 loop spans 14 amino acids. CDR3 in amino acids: CASRTSVVTDTQYF. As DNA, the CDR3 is TGTGCCAGCAGGACTAGCGTAGTAACAGATACGCAGTATTTT.

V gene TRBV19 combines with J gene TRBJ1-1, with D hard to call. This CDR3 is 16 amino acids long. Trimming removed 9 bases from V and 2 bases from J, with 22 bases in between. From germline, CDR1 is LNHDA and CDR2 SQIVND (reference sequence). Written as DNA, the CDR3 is TGTGCCAGCTCCCTCGGCCTTGTGAGGCCCAACACTGAAGCTTTCTTT. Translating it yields CASSLGLVRPNTEAFF.